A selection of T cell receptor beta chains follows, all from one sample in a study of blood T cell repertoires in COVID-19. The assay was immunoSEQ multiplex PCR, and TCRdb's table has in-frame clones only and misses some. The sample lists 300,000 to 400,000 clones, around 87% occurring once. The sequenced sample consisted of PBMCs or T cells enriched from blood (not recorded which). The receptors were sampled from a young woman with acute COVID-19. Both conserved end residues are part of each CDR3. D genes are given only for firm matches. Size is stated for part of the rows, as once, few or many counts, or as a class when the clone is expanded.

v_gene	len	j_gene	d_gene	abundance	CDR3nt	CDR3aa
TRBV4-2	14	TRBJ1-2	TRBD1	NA	TGTGCCAGCAGCCAGACAGGGGACCCTCGGGGCTACACCTTC	CASSQTGDPRGYTF
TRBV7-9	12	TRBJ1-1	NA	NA	TGTGCCAGCAGGGACATGAACACTGAAGCTTTCTTT	CASRDMNTEAFF
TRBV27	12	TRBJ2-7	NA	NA	TGTGCCAGCAGGGCTACAGTGTACGAGCAGTACTTC	CASRATVYEQYF
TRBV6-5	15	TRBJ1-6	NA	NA	TGTGCCAGCAGCCGCGGTTTTTACGATAATTCACCCCTCCACTTT	CASSRGFYDNSPLHF
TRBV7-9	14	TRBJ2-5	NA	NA	TGTGCCAGCAGCTTAATGGGGGCCCAAGAGACCCAGTACTTC	CASSLMGAQETQYF
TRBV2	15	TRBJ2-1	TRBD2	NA	TGTGCCAGCAGGCGGACTAGCGGGGGCTACAATGAGCAGTTCTTC	CASRRTSGGYNEQFF
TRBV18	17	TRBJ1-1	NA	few	TGTGCCAGCTCACCAGGTGGGGTGGGGCCCTTTTCTTCTGAAGCTTTCTTT	CASSPGGVGPFSSEAFF
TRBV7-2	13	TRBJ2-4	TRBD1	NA	TGTGCCAGCAGCTTGACAGGGGGAAACATTCAGTACTTC	CASSLTGGNIQYF
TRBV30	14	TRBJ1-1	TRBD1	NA	TGTGCCTGGAACAGGGGGGGACTTATGTCTGAAGCTTTCTTT	CAWNRGGLMSEAFF
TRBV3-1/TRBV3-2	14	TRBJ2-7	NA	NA	TGTGCCAGCAGCCAAGATCTACTCTCCTACGAGCAGTACTTC	CASSQDLLSYEQYF
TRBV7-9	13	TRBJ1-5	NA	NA	TGTGCCAGCAACCACAATAGCAATCAGCCCCAGCATTTT	CASNHNSNQPQHF
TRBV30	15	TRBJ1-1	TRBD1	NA	TGTGCCTGTAAGTGGGGGGACAGGGGGAACACTGAAGCTTTCTTT	CACKWGDRGNTEAFF
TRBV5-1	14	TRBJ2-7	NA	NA	TGCGCCAGCAGCCCAGCCGGGACAAGCTACGAGCAGTACTTC	CASSPAGTSYEQYF
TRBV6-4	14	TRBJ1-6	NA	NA	TGTGCCAGCGATGAGGACAGTAAGAATTCACCCCTCCACTTT	CASDEDSKNSPLHF
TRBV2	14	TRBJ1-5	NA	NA	TGTGCCAGCAGTGTGGCACAGCAAAATCAGCCCCAGCATTTT	CASSVAQQNQPQHF
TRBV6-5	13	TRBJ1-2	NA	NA	TGTGCCAGCAGTCCGACAGAGAACTATGGCTACACCTTC	CASSPTENYGYTF
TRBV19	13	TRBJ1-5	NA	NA	TGTGCCAGCAAAGACAGAGGTAGTCAGCCCCAGCATTTT	CASKDRGSQPQHF
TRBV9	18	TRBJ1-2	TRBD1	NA	TGTGCCAGCAGCGTAGCCCGACAGGGGTTATCACCTAACTATGGCTACACCTTC	CASSVARQGLSPNYGYTF
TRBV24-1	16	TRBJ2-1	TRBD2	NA	TGTGCCACCAGTGACACCCTAGCGGGGGGCCCGAGTGAGCAGTTCTTC	CATSDTLAGGPSEQFF
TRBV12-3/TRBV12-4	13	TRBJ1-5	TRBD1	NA	TGTGCCAGCAAGACAGGGAGCAATCAGCCCCAGCATTTT	CASKTGSNQPQHF
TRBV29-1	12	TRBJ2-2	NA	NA	TGCAGCGGGACGACAGACACCGGGGAGCTGTTTTTT	CSGTTDTGELFF
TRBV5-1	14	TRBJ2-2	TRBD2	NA	TGCGCCAGCAGAAGGCAGGGAGGGAGAGAGGAGCTGTTTTTT	CASRRQGGREELFF
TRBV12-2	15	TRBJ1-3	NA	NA	TGTGCAAGTCGCCCTCCAGGGCTTTATGGAAACACCATATATTTT	CASRPPGLYGNTIYF
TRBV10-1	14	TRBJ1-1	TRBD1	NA	TGCGCCAGCAGTGAGTCGACAGGGCTCACTGAAGCTTTCTTT	CASSESTGLTEAFF
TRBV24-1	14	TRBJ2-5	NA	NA	TGTGCCACCAGTGATTTTTCCGACCAAGAGACCCAGTACTTC	CATSDFSDQETQYF
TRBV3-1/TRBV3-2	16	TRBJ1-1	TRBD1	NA	TGTGCCAGCAGCCCCCGACAGGGTGCTCCTCACACTGAAGCTTTCTTT	CASSPRQGAPHTEAFF
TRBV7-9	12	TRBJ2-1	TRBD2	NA	TGTGCCAGCAGTCGGGGACTAGAGGAGCAGTTCTTC	CASSRGLEEQFF
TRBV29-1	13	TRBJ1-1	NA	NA	TGCAGCGTTGGTAAACAGGGGAACACTGAAGCTTTCTTT	CSVGKQGNTEAFF
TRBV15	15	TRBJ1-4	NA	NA	TGTGCCACCTCCCGGGGGAGAGGAACTAATGAAAAACTGTTTTTT	CATSRGRGTNEKLFF
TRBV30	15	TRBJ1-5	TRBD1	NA	TGTGCCTGGAGTGTACGGGGGACAGGGGGTCAGCCCCAGCATTTT	CAWSVRGTGGQPQHF
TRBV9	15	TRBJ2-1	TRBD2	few	TGTGCCAGCAGCGTGGTAGCGGGGGGGCAAAGTGAGCAGTTCTTC	CASSVVAGGQSEQFF
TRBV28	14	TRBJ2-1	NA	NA	TGTGCCAGCAGTTCCGGGGATACCTACAATGAGCAGTTCTTC	CASSSGDTYNEQFF
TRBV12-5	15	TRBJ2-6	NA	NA	TGTGCTAGTAGGACGGGGAACTCTGGGGCCAACGTCCTGACTTTC	CASRTGNSGANVLTF
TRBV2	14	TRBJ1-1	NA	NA	TGTGCCAGCAGTGTAATACGGCGGGACACTGAAGCTTTCTTT	CASSVIRRDTEAFF
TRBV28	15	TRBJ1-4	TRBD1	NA	TGTGCCAGCAGTTTACAGACAGGGGGCGAGGAAAAACTGTTTTTT	CASSLQTGGEEKLFF
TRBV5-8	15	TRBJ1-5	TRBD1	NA	TGTGCCAGCAGCTTTTACAGGGGAGACGATCAGCCCCAGCATTTT	CASSFYRGDDQPQHF
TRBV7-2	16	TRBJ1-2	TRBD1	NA	TGTGCCAGCAGCTCTCCCCCGGGACAGGGGGCATCTGGCTACACCTTC	CASSSPPGQGASGYTF
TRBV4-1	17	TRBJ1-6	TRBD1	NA	TGCGCCAGCAGCCCGAAAACCCCGGGACAGGGGAATTCACCCCTCCACTTT	CASSPKTPGQGNSPLHF
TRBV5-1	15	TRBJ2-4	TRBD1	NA	TGCGCCAGCAGCCCGTATACAGGGGAAAGAAGCATTCAGTACTTC	CASSPYTGERSIQYF
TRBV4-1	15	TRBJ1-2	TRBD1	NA	TGCGCCAGCAGCCAAGACAGGACAGGGGGCTATGGCTACACCTTC	CASSQDRTGGYGYTF
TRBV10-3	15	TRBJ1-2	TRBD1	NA	TGTGCCATCAGTGAGCCGGACCGACAGGGGAATGGCTACACCTTC	CAISEPDRQGNGYTF
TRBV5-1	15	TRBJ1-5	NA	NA	TGCGCCAGCAGCTTCTCGGGAGCTAGCAATCAGCCCCAGCATTTT	CASSFSGASNQPQHF
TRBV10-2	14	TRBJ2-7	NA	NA	TGCGCCAGCAGTGAGTCGAGTAGCAGACACGAGCAGTACTTC	CASSESSSRHEQYF
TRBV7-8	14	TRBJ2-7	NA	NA	TGTGCCAGCAGCACCAGGGGTAGCTCCTACGAGCAGTACTTC	CASSTRGSSYEQYF
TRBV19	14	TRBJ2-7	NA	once	TGTGCCAGTAGTATGGCAGCGTCCTCCTACGAGCAGTACTTC	CASSMAASSYEQYF
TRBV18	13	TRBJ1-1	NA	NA	TGTGCCAGCTCCGCGCCCGGGAACACTGAAGCTTTCTTT	CASSAPGNTEAFF
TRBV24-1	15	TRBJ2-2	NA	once	TGTGCCACCAGTGAACCTGCCCAGGGCCCCGGGGAGCTGTTTTTT	CATSEPAQGPGELFF
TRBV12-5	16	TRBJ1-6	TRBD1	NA	TGTGCTAGTGGGGAGACAGGGTCCTCCTATAATTCACCCCTCCACTTT	CASGETGSSYNSPLHF
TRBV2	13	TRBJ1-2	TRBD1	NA	TGTGCCAGCAGACCAGGACAGGGGACTGGCTACACCTTC	CASRPGQGTGYTF
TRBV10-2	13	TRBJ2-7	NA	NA	TGCGCCAGCAGTAAGGGGCTATCCTACGAGCAGTACTTC	CASSKGLSYEQYF
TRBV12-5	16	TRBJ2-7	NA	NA	TGTGCTAGTGGTCCCCGAAAAGGGGGAGCCTTCTACGAGCAGTACTTC	CASGPRKGGAFYEQYF
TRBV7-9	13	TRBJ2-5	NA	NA	TGTGCCAGCAGCTTAGCCGCGTCGGTAACCCAGTACTTC	CASSLAASVTQYF
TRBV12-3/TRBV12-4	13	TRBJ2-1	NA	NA	TGTGCCAGCACCGGGGGAGGGGGGAATGAGCAGTTCTTC	CASTGGGGNEQFF
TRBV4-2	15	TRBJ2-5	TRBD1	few	TGTGCCAGCAGCCAAGGGGGGACAGGGGAAGAGACCCAGTACTTC	CASSQGGTGEETQYF
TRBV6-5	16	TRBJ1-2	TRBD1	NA	TGTGCCAGCAGTTCCACCCCCTCGGGACAGGGGGGCGGCTACACCTTC	CASSSTPSGQGGGYTF